Listed here are 14 T cell receptor beta chains from one sample, sequenced in a study of CD8 T cells in Susac syndrome. RNA totalling roughly 0.45 to 1 ug underwent reverse transcription with random hexamers. TCRdb reprocessed the immunoSEQ multiplex PCR reads with MiXCR, giving one entry per CDR3 protein. The table includes approximately 150,000 distinct CDR3 sequences, roughly 94% detected once. The specimen sequenced was CD4+ T cells from PBMCs. These receptors came from a human donor in good health.

The CDR3 is CASSIDRAGTSGRYNEQFF. As DNA, the CDR3 is TGTGCCAGTAGTATAGACAGGGCCGGGACTAGCGGGAGGTACAATGAGCAGTTCTTC. This chain connects TRBV19 to TRBJ2-1; 15 nucleotides match TRBD2. Germline V gene data show CDR1 as LNHDA and CDR2 as SQIVND (reference sequence). V dropped 0 bases and J dropped 4; count of bases not matched to a gene: 7. The CDR3 loop spans 19 amino acids. Using reference TRBV19 and TRBJ2-1 for the parts outside the CDR3, the full variable domain is DGGITQSPKYLFRKEGQNVTLSCEQNLNHDAMYWYRQDPGQGLRLIYYSQIVNDFQKGDIAEGYSVSREKKESFPLTVTSAQKNPTAFYLCASSIDRAGTSGRYNEQFFGPGTRLTVL.

This chain joins TRBV5-1 and TRBJ1-4; D unresolved. This CDR3 comprises 14 residues. The V end was cut by 2 bases, the J end by 4 bases, with 9 bases between. From germline, CDR1 is SGHRS and CDR2 YFSETQ. The CDR3 nucleotides are TGCGCCAGCAGCTTCTTCCAGAGTAATGAAAAACTGTTTTTT. Its translation is CASSFFQSNEKLFF.

Only one count was recorded for this clonotype. At one boundary the junction diverges from the germline segment, which might be a read error. This rearrangement joins TRBV27 to TRBJ2-7, with 10 bases matching TRBD1. CDR3 length: 15 residues. CDR1 is MNHEY, CDR2 SMNVEV, per germline (reference sequence). CDR3 DNA sequence: TGTGTCAGCCGAGACAGGGGGCTGGTTCCCTACGAGCAGTACTTC. Translation: CVSRDRGLVPYEQYF.

The chain combines TRBV5-6 with TRBJ2-7; 9 bases align to TRBD1. With 2 bases clipped from V and 4 bases from J, the junction kept 7 bases outside the gene matches. CDR1 is SGHDT and CDR2 is YYEEEE in the germline V gene. This CDR3 is 15 amino acids long. CDR3 protein: CASSLAGTGSYEQYF. The CDR3 DNA follows: TGTGCCAGCAGCTTAGCCGGGACAGGGTCTTACGAGCAGTACTTC. Full variable domain (missing parts from reference TRBV5-6 and TRBJ2-7): DAGVTQSPTHLIKTRGQQVTLRCSPKSGHDTVSWYQQALGQGPQFIFQYYEEEERQRGNFPDRFSGHQFPNYSSELNVNALLLGDSALYLCASSLAGTGSYEQYFGPGTRLTVT.

Written as DNA, the CDR3 is TGCGCCAGCAGCTTGCCGGTATATGACAGGGTGAACACTGAAGCTTTCTTT. It encodes CASSLPVYDRVNTEAFF. V gene TRBV5-1 combines with J gene TRBJ1-1, with 7 bases aligning to TRBD1. This CDR3 spans 17 amino acids. Germline-derived CDR1 and CDR2 are SGHRS and YFSETQ. With V trimmed by 1 base and J by 0 bases, 9 bases remained unmatched.

The chain recombines TRBV7-3 with TRBJ1-1; perhaps TRBD1 as D (6 bases). CDR1 and CDR2 (germline): SGHTA, FQGTGA. V was clipped by 3 bases and J by 4 bases, with 18 bases between them. The CDR3 totals 16 residues. The CDR3 sequence is CASSFSGGGTGTEAFF. CDR3 sequence (DNA): TGTGCCAGCAGCTTTTCCGGGGGCGGTACAGGCACTGAAGCTTTCTTT.

This clonotype was seen a single time. The J gene is TRBJ2-3, the V gene TRBV9; 9 bases map to TRBD1. Germline-derived CDR1 and CDR2 are SGDLS and YYNGEE. J was trimmed by 3 bases and V by 4 bases; bases with no gene match: 6. The CDR3 is 15 amino acids. DNA for the CDR3: TGTGCCAGCAGCTCGGACAGGGGATTTACAGATACGCAGTATTTT. Translation: CASSSDRGFTDTQYF.

The CDR3 DNA reads as TGCAGTGCTAGGGTCCGCTATGGCTACACCTTC. This gives the protein CSARVRYGYTF. The rearrangement links TRBV20-1 to TRBJ1-2; D remains ambiguous. This CDR3 region has 11 residues. The V gene's germline CDR1 is DFQATT and CDR2 SNEGSKA (reference sequence). The ends were cut back, 3 bases at V and 4 bases at J, with 6 bases in the middle.

This clonotype was detected only once. The chain is built from TRBV30 and TRBJ1-2, with D possibly matching TRBD1 (6 bases). The CDR3 covers 16 residues. V shed 2 bases and J shed 1 base, with 17 bases lying between them. The germline V gene has CDR1 GTSNPN and CDR2 SVGIG (reference sequence). The CDR3 reads CAWSRGRGALNYGYTF. The CDR3 nucleotides read TGTGCCTGGAGTAGAGGGCGGGGGGCGCTTAACTATGGCTACACCTTC.

V is TRBV6-1 and J is TRBJ1-1, with D maybe TRBD1 (5 bases). Per the germline V gene, CDR1 is MNHNS and CDR2 is SASEGT. The ends were cut back, 7 bases at V and 0 bases at J, with 15 bases in the middle. The CDR3 runs to 15 residues. The CDR3 here is CASITVRGVNTEAFF. CDR3 nucleotides: TGTGCCAGCATTACGGTCCGGGGGGTGAACACTGAAGCTTTCTTT.

The chain recombines TRBV6-2 or TRBV6-3 with TRBJ1-1; D is ambiguous. V shed 5 bases and J shed 9 bases, with 16 bases lying between them. This CDR3 is 13 amino acids long. Germline assignment: CDR1 MNHEY and CDR2 SVGEGT. CDR3 protein: CASSQTPPGKAFF. For the CDR3, the DNA is TGTGCCAGCAGTCAGACACCGCCGGGGAAAGCTTTCTTT.

V is TRBV5-4 and J is TRBJ2-7; 8 nucleotides match TRBD2. The germline CDR1 and CDR2 sequences are SGHNT and YYREEE (reference sequence). The CDR3 sequence is 14 residues long. V lost 1 base, J lost 7 bases, and 7 bases stayed unmatched. CDR3 sequence: CASSLMRGEREQYF. The CDR3 coding sequence is TGTGCCAGCAGCTTGATGCGGGGGGAGAGGGAGCAGTACTTC.

This chain uses TRBV30 with TRBJ2-6, with 12 nucleotides matching TRBD1. V lost 3 bases, J lost 3 bases, and 6 bases stayed unmatched. The CDR3 is made up of 17 amino acids. In germline, CDR1 is GTSNPN, CDR2 SVGIG (reference sequence). The CDR3 DNA is TGTGCCTGGAGCTCGGGACAGGGGGCTAATGGGGCCAACGTCCTGACTTTC. This codes for CAWSSGQGANGANVLTF. Looking up the rest from reference TRBV30 and TRBJ2-6 gives the full variable domain: SQTIHQWPATLVQPVGSPLSLECTVEGTSNPNLYWYRQAAGRGLQLLFYSVGIGQISSEVPQNLSASRPQDRQFILSSKKLLLSDSGFYLCAWSSGQGANGANVLTFGAGSRLTVL.

The V call is TRBV18, the J call TRBJ2-1; tentatively, D is TRBD1 (6 bases). CDR3 length: 14 residues. The V and J ends lost 2 bases and 5 bases respectively, with 10 bases between them. Germline-derived CDR1 and CDR2 are KGHSH and LQKENI. Here the CDR3 reads CASSPVRGDNEQFF. The CDR3 DNA reads TGTGCCAGCTCACCAGTCAGGGGTGACAATGAGCAGTTCTTC.